This entry concerns a single TCR beta chain. The entry originates in a study of blood T cell repertoires in COVID-19. Turning to the study itself: Whether acute or convalescent, the COVID-19 samples came from the United States, Italy and Spain. In each case, the material was cDNA or gDNA derived from T cells, B-cell-depleted T cells, or PBMCs.

Method: immunoSEQ multiplex PCR; TCRdb's copy keeps in-frame clones and lacks some. This sample has 100,000 to 120,000 clones, with 75% to 90% found just once. Seattle enrolled patients during active infection and tracked them longitudinally. The V gene's germline CDR1 is SGHAT and CDR2 FQNNGV. This CDR3 is built from 15 residues. Trimming took 6 bases from V and 0 from J; bases not matched to a gene: 2. This TCR derives from a woman aged 60-70 years with COVID-19, enrolled during active disease. This chain uses TRBV11-2 with TRBJ2-1; 10 positions match TRBD2. The sequenced sample consisted of peripheral blood. The CDR3 region has the DNA TGTGCCAGCAGACTAGCGGGGAGCTCCTACAATGAGCAGTTCTTC. This codes for CASRLAGSSYNEQFF. Full variable domain (remainder filled in from reference TRBV11-2 and TRBJ2-1): EAGVAQSPRYKIIEKRQSVAFWCNPISGHATLYWYQQILGQGPKLLIQFQNNGVVDDSQLPKDRFSAERLKGVDSTLKIQPAKLEDSAVYLCASRLAGSSYNEQFFGPGTRLTVL.